This is a list of T cell receptor beta chains from one sample in a study of blood T cells in healthy people across ages. TCRdb independently ran MiXCR on the 5' RACE reads; one entry per CDR3 protein. Of about 640,000 distinct CDR3 sequences listed, approximately 50% are singletons. The sample consisted of blood. The receptors were gathered from a man in his 60s in good health. Each CDR3 is given with its conserved first and last residue. The D gene is left open where the match is weak. Size tells how often a clone was seen (once, few, many) or the class of an expanded clone, and some rows leave it out.

DNA,CDR3,size,J,V,D
TGTGCTAGTGGTTTGTCCAGCGGGGCAGGTAATGAGCAGTTCTTC,CASGLSSGAGNEQFF,NA,TRBJ2-1,TRBV12-5,TRBD2
TGCAGTGCTGGAACCCCTGGGGCTAGCGGGGGGATCAATGAGCAGTACTTC,CSAGTPGASGGINEQYF,once,TRBJ2-7,TRBV20-1,TRBD2
TGCGCCAGCAGCTTGGCGGACACGAACACTGAAGCTTTCTTT,CASSLADTNTEAFF,NA,TRBJ1-1,TRBV5-1,NA
TGTGCCAGCAGCTTATCCGGTACCAAAAACATTCAGTACTTC,CASSLSGTKNIQYF,NA,TRBJ2-4,TRBV7-2,NA
TGCAGCGTAGGGACAGGGAAGTACGAGCAGTACTTC,CSVGTGKYEQYF,NA,TRBJ2-7,TRBV29-1,TRBD1
TGTGCCAGCAGCTTGGGGACTAGCGGGGGGAACTACGAGCAGTACTTC,CASSLGTSGGNYEQYF,NA,TRBJ2-7,TRBV7-6,TRBD2
TGTGCCAGCAGTTACCAGGCAGCTGAAGCTTTCTTT,CASSYQAAEAFF,NA,TRBJ1-1,TRBV6-2/TRBV6-3,NA
TGTGCCAGCAGCTTAACGGGACAGGGGGACGAGCAGTACTTC,CASSLTGQGDEQYF,once,TRBJ2-7,TRBV7-9,TRBD1
TGTGCCAGCAGCCCAACCGACAGGGGAGGAGAGACCCAGTACTTC,CASSPTDRGGETQYF,NA,TRBJ2-5,TRBV5-6,TRBD1
TGTGCCAGCAGGGGGGCTTCGAACACTGAAGCTTTCTTT,CASRGASNTEAFF,NA,TRBJ1-1,TRBV28,NA
TGCGCCAGCGCCCCCGGGCTCCAAGAGACCCAGTACTTC,CASAPGLQETQYF,NA,TRBJ2-5,TRBV5-1,NA
TGCAGTGCTAGCGCCGGTACAGGGGGTGATGAGCAGTTCTTC,CSASAGTGGDEQFF,few,TRBJ2-1,TRBV20-1,TRBD1
TGCGCCAGCAGCGGCCTCCGGGACAGTAGCACAGATACGCAGTATTTT,CASSGLRDSSTDTQYF,NA,TRBJ2-3,TRBV10-2,TRBD1
TGTGCCATCAGCAGGGGGACAGGTACTGAGGGGTACGAGCAGTACTTC,CAISRGTGTEGYEQYF,NA,TRBJ2-7,TRBV10-3,TRBD1
TGCGCCAGCAGCCAAGATCTAAAGTACGTGACCCAGTACTTC,CASSQDLKYVTQYF,NA,TRBJ2-5,TRBV4-1,NA
TGTGCCAGCAGCTCTCAGGGGTGGGGATACGAGCAGTACTTC,CASSSQGWGYEQYF,NA,TRBJ2-7,TRBV7-2,NA
TGTGCCAGCAGTTTCGCAGGGAAGGTAGATACGCAGTATTTT,CASSFAGKVDTQYF,NA,TRBJ2-3,TRBV12-3/TRBV12-4,NA
TGTGCCAGCAGTTACACGGCAACAGGGGGAGGACAGCCCCAGCATTTT,CASSYTATGGGQPQHF,NA,TRBJ1-5,TRBV6-6,TRBD1
TGTGCCAGCAGCTCCGATTTAGGATCACCCCTCCACTTT,CASSSDLGSPLHF,NA,TRBJ1-6,TRBV7-2,NA
TGTGCCAGCAGCTTAGGGGTGGGACAGCAAGAGACTCAGTACTTC,CASSLGVGQQETQYF,NA,TRBJ2-5,TRBV11-1,TRBD1
TGTGCCATCAGTCCAGCGGGAGAGACCCAGTACTTC,CAISPAGETQYF,NA,TRBJ2-5,TRBV10-3,NA
TGTGCCAGCAGTCGGACAGGTCGAGGGGAGCAGTACTTC,CASSRTGRGEQYF,few,TRBJ2-5,TRBV6-2/TRBV6-3,TRBD1
TGTACCAGCAGCCCCCGTATGGGACAGGGGGCAGGAGATACGCAGTATTTT,CTSSPRMGQGAGDTQYF,NA,TRBJ2-3,TRBV9,TRBD1
TGCGCCAGCAGCTTGGGGCAGGGGGCTTCTGAAGCTTTCTTT,CASSLGQGASEAFF,NA,TRBJ1-1,TRBV5-1,TRBD1
TGCAGTGCTACCGGAAACTTGCAGGGTCGGATTCGGGATGAGCAGTTCTTC,CSATGNLQGRIRDEQFF,few,TRBJ2-1,TRBV20-1,NA
TGCGCCAGCAGCTCAGGACAGGGGGCCTATAATTCACCCCTCCACTTT,CASSSGQGAYNSPLHF,NA,TRBJ1-6,TRBV5-1,TRBD1
TGTGCCAGCAGTTACACTTGGACTAGCGGGGGCGGCGAGCAGTACTTC,CASSYTWTSGGGEQYF,once,TRBJ2-7,TRBV6-5,TRBD2
TGCGCCAGCAGCTTGGCAGGGAACAAGAACACTGAAGCTTTCTTT,CASSLAGNKNTEAFF,NA,TRBJ1-1,TRBV5-1,NA
TGCGCCAGCAGGCCACCCGGACGAACGGACGAGCAGTACTTC,CASRPPGRTDEQYF,few,TRBJ2-7,TRBV10-2,NA
TGTGCCAGCAGATTAAGGGAAGAGACCCAGTACTTC,CASRLREETQYF,NA,TRBJ2-5,TRBV12-3/TRBV12-4,NA
TGTGCCAGCTCACCGGAGGGGCAGGATGAAAAACTGTTTTTT,CASSPEGQDEKLFF,NA,TRBJ1-4,TRBV18,NA
TGTGCCAGCAGCCAAGATTTCGCCAGTGAGACTGAAGCTTTCTTT,CASSQDFASETEAFF,NA,TRBJ1-1,TRBV4-2,NA
TGTGCCAGCAGCCGGCCCCCCCGGGGAGAGCAGTTCTTC,CASSRPPRGEQFF,NA,TRBJ2-1,TRBV11-2,NA
TGTGCCAGCAGCTTCACTAGCTCCAAAGAGACCCAGTACTTC,CASSFTSSKETQYF,NA,TRBJ2-5,TRBV7-9,NA
TGCAGTGCTCCCGATCTAGCGGGGGGCGGGGAGACCCAGTACTTC,CSAPDLAGGGETQYF,few,TRBJ2-5,TRBV20-1,TRBD2
TGTGCCAGCAGCCAAGGACTAGCGGGATCCCAAGAGACCCAGTACTTC,CASSQGLAGSQETQYF,few,TRBJ2-5,TRBV3-1,TRBD2
TGTGCCAGTAGCCTAGCTTCAGCCAAAAACATTCAGTACTTC,CASSLASAKNIQYF,many,TRBJ2-4,TRBV19,NA
TGTGCCACCAGCAGTAGGACAGGGTATTACGAGCAGTACTTC,CATSSRTGYYEQYF,NA,TRBJ2-7,TRBV15,TRBD1
TGCAGTGCTAGAGATGCGGGGCCCGATACGCAGTATTTT,CSARDAGPDTQYF,few,TRBJ2-3,TRBV20-1,NA
TGTGCCAGCAGTTCCCGGACACGGAGCGATCAGCCCCAGCATTTT,CASSSRTRSDQPQHF,NA,TRBJ1-5,TRBV12-3/TRBV12-4,NA
TGTGCCAGCAGCCAAAGTGAGGGGACTGGCTACACCTTC,CASSQSEGTGYTF,once,TRBJ1-2,TRBV4-2,NA
TGCAGCGTTGAAGGGTTTTCGTCCTACAATGAGCAGTTCTTC,CSVEGFSSYNEQFF,NA,TRBJ2-1,TRBV29-1,NA
TGTGCCAGCTCCAGACCCTCGGACAGGGTGACGTATACGCAGTATTTT,CASSRPSDRVTYTQYF,NA,TRBJ2-3,TRBV6-1,TRBD1
TGTGCCAGCGCAAGAAAGGTCGGGGTCGGCACAGATACGCAGTATTTT,CASARKVGVGTDTQYF,NA,TRBJ2-3,TRBV12-3/TRBV12-4,NA
TGTGCCATCAGCGTTTTAGCAGGGGGCAGGTTCTATGGCTACACCTTC,CAISVLAGGRFYGYTF,NA,TRBJ1-2,TRBV10-3,TRBD1
TGCAGTGCTTTCGGGGCGCACCAAGAGACCCAGTACTTC,CSAFGAHQETQYF,few,TRBJ2-5,TRBV20-1,NA
TGTGCCAGCAGCCAAGGTTTCGGGGGGGGCCTCCAAGAGACCCAGTACTTC,CASSQGFGGGLQETQYF,NA,TRBJ2-5,TRBV3-1,TRBD2
TGCGCCAGCAGCGTTGACAGGGGTAATTCACCCCTCCACTTT,CASSVDRGNSPLHF,few,TRBJ1-6,TRBV5-1,TRBD1
TGTGCCAGCAGAGAAGGGGCAGAATCCTACGAGCAGTACTTC,CASREGAESYEQYF,NA,TRBJ2-7,TRBV2,NA